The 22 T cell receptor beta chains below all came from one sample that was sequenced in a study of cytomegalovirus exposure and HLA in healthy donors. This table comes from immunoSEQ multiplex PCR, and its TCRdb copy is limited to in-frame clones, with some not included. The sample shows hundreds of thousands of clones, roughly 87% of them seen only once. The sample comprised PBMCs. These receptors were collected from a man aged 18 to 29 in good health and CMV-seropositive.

In nucleotides, the CDR3 is TGCGCCAGCAGCAAGGACGAAGTCGGTGAAGCTTTCTTT. Encoded protein: CASSKDEVGEAFF. This chain uses TRBV5-1 with TRBJ1-1; D is uncertain. The CDR3 is 13 amino acids. V was pared by 4 bases and J by 7 bases, with 14 bases between. Germline-derived CDR1 and CDR2 are SGHRS and YFSETQ.

The CDR3 DNA is TGTGCCAGCAGCCCCGGGACACCGAACACCGGGGAGCTGTTTTTT. This sequence encodes CASSPGTPNTGELFF. This chain uses TRBV6-4 with TRBJ2-2, with D maybe TRBD1 (6 bases). V was shortened by 6 bases and J by 0 bases, with 11 bases between the two germline ends. This CDR3 region has 15 residues. The V gene's germline CDR1 is MRHNA and CDR2 SNTAGT.

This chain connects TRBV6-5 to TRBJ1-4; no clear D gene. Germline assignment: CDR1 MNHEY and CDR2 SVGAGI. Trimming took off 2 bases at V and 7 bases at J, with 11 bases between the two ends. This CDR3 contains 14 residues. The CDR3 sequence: CASSYHAGGEKLFF. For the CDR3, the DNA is TGTGCCAGCAGTTACCATGCAGGTGGTGAAAAACTGTTTTTT.

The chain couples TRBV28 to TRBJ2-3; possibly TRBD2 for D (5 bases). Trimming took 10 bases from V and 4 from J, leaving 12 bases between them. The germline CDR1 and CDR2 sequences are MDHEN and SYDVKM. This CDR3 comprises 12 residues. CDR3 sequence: CATGLLADTQYF. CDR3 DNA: TGTGCCACCGGACTTTTGGCAGATACGCAGTATTTT.

DNA of the CDR3: TGTGCCAGCAGTTTAACTAATCAGCCCCAGCATTTT. Encoded protein: CASSLTNQPQHF. The chain recombines TRBV28 with TRBJ1-5; D is undetermined. V was clipped by 2 bases and J by 4 bases, with 3 bases between them. The CDR3 consists of 12 residues. Germline CDR1 and CDR2: MDHEN and SYDVKM.

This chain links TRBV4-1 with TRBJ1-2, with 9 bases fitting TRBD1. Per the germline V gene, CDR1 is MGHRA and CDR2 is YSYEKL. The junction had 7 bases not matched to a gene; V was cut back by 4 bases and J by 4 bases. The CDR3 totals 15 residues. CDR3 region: CASSPGQGMFYGYTF. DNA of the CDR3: TGCGCCAGCAGCCCGGGACAGGGAATGTTCTATGGCTACACCTTC.

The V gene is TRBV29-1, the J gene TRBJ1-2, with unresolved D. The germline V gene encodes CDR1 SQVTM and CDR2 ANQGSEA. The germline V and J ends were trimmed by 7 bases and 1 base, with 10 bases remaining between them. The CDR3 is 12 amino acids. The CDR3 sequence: CSARHLNYGYTF. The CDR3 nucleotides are TGCAGCGCCCGACACCTTAACTATGGCTACACCTTC.

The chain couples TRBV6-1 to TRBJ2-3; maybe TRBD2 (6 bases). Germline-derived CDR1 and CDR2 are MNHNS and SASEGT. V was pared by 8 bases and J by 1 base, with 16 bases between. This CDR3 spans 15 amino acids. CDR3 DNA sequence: TGTGCCAGCGAAGTCGTCGGCGGGGGCACAGATACGCAGTATTTT. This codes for CASEVVGGGTDTQYF.

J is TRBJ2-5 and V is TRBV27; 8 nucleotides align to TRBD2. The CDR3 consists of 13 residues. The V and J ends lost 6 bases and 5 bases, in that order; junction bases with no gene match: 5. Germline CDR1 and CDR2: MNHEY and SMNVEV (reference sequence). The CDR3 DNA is TGTGCCAGCAGGGCGGCGGGGGGCGAGACCCAGTACTTC. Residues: CASRAAGGETQYF.

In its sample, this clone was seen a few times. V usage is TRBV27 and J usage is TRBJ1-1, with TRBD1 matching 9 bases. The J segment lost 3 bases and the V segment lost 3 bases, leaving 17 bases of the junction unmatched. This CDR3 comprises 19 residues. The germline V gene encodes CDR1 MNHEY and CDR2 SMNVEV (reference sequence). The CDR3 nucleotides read TGTGCCAGCAGTTTGCGGGGACAGGGAGCAGAAATGATCGACACTGAAGCTTTCTTT. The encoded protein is CASSLRGQGAEMIDTEAFF.

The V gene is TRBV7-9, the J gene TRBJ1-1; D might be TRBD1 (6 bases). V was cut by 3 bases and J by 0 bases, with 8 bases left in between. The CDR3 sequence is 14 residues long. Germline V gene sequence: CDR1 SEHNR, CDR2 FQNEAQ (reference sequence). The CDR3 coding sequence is TGTGCCAGCAGCTTTACAGGGCTGAACACTGAAGCTTTCTTT. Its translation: CASSFTGLNTEAFF.

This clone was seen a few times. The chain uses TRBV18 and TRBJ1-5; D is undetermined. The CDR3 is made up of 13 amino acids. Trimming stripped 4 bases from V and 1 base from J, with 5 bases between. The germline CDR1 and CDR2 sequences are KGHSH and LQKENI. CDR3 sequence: CASSLGSNQPQHF. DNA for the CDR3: TGTGCCAGCTCACTGGGGAGCAATCAGCCCCAGCATTTT.

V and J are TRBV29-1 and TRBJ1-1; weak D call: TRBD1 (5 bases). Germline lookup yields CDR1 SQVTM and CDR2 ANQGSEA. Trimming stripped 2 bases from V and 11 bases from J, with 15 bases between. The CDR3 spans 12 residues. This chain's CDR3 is CSVEFWGSTAFF. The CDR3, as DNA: TGCAGCGTTGAATTCTGGGGGAGCACCGCTTTCTTT.

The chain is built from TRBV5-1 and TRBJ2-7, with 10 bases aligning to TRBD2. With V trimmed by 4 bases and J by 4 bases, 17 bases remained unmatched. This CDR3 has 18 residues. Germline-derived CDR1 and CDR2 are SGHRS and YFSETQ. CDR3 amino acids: CASSEGHAEREGRYEQYF. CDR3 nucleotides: TGCGCCAGCAGCGAGGGCCACGCAGAGCGGGAGGGAAGGTACGAGCAGTACTTC.

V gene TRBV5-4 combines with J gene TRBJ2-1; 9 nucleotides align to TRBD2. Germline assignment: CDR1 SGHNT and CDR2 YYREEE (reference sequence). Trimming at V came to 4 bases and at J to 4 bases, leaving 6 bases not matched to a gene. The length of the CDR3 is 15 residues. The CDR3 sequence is CASSLGLALYNEQFF. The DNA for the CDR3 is TGTGCCAGCAGCCTGGGACTAGCATTATACAATGAGCAGTTCTTC.

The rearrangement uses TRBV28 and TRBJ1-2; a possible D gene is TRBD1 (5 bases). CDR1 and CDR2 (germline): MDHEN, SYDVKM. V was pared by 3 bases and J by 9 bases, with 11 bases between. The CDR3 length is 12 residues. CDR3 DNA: TGTGCCAGCAGTTTTGTGAGGGGAAGCTACACCTTC. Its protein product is CASSFVRGSYTF.

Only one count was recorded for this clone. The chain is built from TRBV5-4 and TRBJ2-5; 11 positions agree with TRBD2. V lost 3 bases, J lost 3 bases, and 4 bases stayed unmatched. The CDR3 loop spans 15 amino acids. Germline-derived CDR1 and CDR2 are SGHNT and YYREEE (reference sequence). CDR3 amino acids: CASSSGLAVKETQYF. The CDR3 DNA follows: TGTGCCAGCAGCTCGGGACTAGCGGTTAAAGAGACCCAGTACTTC.

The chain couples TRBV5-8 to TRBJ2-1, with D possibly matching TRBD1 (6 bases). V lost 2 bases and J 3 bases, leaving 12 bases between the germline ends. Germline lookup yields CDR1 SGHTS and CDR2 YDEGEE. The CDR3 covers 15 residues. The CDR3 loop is CASSLQGVRYNEQFF. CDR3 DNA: TGTGCCAGCAGCTTACAGGGTGTACGCTACAATGAGCAGTTCTTC.

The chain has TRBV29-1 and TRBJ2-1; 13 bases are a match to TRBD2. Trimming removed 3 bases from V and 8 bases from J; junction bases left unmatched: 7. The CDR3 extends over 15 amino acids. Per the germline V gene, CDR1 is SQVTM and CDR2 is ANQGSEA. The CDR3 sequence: CSVEGLAGTLDEQFF. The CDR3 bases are TGCAGCGTTGAGGGACTAGCGGGAACCCTCGATGAGCAGTTCTTC.

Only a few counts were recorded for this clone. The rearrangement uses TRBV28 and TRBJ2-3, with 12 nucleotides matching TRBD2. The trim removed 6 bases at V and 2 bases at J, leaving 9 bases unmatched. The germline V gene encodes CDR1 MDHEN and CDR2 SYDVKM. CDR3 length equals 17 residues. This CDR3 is CASSSPGTSGFTDTQYF. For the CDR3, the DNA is TGTGCCAGCAGCAGCCCCGGGACTAGCGGGTTCACAGATACGCAGTATTTT.

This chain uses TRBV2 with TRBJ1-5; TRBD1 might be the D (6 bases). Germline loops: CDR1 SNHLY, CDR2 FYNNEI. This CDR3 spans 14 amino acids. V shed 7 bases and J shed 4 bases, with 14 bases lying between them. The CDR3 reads CASTTGRGNQPQHF. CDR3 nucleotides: TGTGCCAGCACCACAGGGCGGGGGAATCAGCCCCAGCATTTT.

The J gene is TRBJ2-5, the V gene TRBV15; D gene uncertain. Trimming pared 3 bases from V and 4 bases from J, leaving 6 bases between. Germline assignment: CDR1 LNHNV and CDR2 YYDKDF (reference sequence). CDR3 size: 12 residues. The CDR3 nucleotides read TGTGCCACCAGCAGGTCGGGAGAGACCCAGTACTTC. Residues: CATSRSGETQYF.